Listed here is a single T cell receptor (beta chain). What it binds is not known. The data were produced by immunoSEQ multiplex PCR, yet TCRdb's version contains in-frame clones alone and is incomplete. The sample includes under 35,000 clones, 85% to 90% of them seen just once. Naive CD45RA+ and memory CD45RO+ CD4+ or CD8+ T cells were FACS-sorted. This entry belongs to a study of regulatory dendritic cells for organ transplantation. Broader study findings: Regulatory dendritic cells appeared to expand memory CD8+ clones less than mature ones.

The CDR3 has 17 amino acids. V dropped 4 bases and J dropped 4 bases, with 20 bases sitting between them. CDR1 and CDR2 from the germline V gene are LNHDA and SQIVND (reference sequence). The chain carries TRBV19 and TRBJ1-3; D is uncertain. This receptor was obtained from a human donor in good health. The sequenced sample was naive CD4+ T cells from blood. This sample's subset: CD45RA+ naive T cells. CDR3 nucleotides: TGTGCCAGTAGTAACGGGCCACTTCGGTTCCCCGGAAACACCATATATTTT. Amino acid sequence: CASSNGPLRFPGNTIYF.